Listed below are T cell receptor beta chains from one sample, sequenced in a study of shared clonotypes between healthy human individuals. The method was immunoSEQ multiplex PCR; TCRdb's version includes in-frame clones alone and lacks a portion of them. Of millions of clones detected, about 93% appear once; the ten largest clones hold around 1.7%. The specimen was naive CD8+ T cells from PBMCs. These TCRs come from a young man in good health. Some clones in this sample may be carry-over from other donors' samples. CDR3s include the opening cysteine and the closing phenylalanine or tryptophan. The order of the fields is V gene, D gene, J gene, clone size, CDR3 length, CDR3 DNA, CDR3 protein. D genes are given only for firm matches. Size is omitted from some rows. Given values are once, few, many or a class for expanded clones.

V gene: TRBV2
D gene: NA
J gene: TRBJ1-5
clone size: NA
CDR3 length: 15
CDR3 DNA: TGTGCCAGCAGGACCAACCATGACAGCCCGCAGCCCCAGCATTTT
CDR3 protein: CASRTNHDSPQPQHF

V gene: TRBV10-3
D gene: NA
J gene: TRBJ2-3
clone size: once
CDR3 length: 14
CDR3 DNA: TGTGCCATCAGTGAGCCTAACGGCCCAGATACGCAGTATTTT
CDR3 protein: CAISEPNGPDTQYF

V gene: TRBV5-6
D gene: NA
J gene: TRBJ1-2
clone size: NA
CDR3 length: 16
CDR3 DNA: TGTGCCAGCAGCTCAATCTACAGGGAATCTAACTATGGCTACACCTTC
CDR3 protein: CASSSIYRESNYGYTF

V gene: TRBV12-5
D gene: NA
J gene: TRBJ1-4
clone size: once
CDR3 length: 16
CDR3 DNA: TGTGCTAGTGGTTTGAACCACCAGGGGCGAAATGAAAAACTGTTTTTT
CDR3 protein: CASGLNHQGRNEKLFF

V gene: TRBV11-3
D gene: NA
J gene: TRBJ1-4
clone size: NA
CDR3 length: 16
CDR3 DNA: TGTGCCAGCAGCTTAGATCACGAGGGAACTAATGAAAAACTGTTTTTT
CDR3 protein: CASSLDHEGTNEKLFF

V gene: TRBV9
D gene: TRBD1
J gene: TRBJ2-2
clone size: NA
CDR3 length: 15
CDR3 DNA: TGTGCCAGCAGCTCCGGGACAGCGAACACCGGGGAGCTGTTTTTT
CDR3 protein: CASSSGTANTGELFF

V gene: TRBV27
D gene: NA
J gene: TRBJ2-1
clone size: NA
CDR3 length: 14
CDR3 DNA: TGTGCCAGCCGTCTCTCGATAAAAAGCGATGAGCAGTTCTTC
CDR3 protein: CASRLSIKSDEQFF

V gene: TRBV2
D gene: TRBD2
J gene: TRBJ2-7
clone size: NA
CDR3 length: 16
CDR3 DNA: TGTGCCAGCAGTGAAGGGGACGGGAGGGCCACCTACGAGCAGTACTTC
CDR3 protein: CASSEGDGRATYEQYF

V gene: TRBV27
D gene: NA
J gene: TRBJ1-2
clone size: NA
CDR3 length: 11
CDR3 DNA: TGTGCCAGCATTGGTTCAGGGGTCTACACCTTC
CDR3 protein: CASIGSGVYTF

V gene: TRBV7-3
D gene: NA
J gene: TRBJ1-1
clone size: NA
CDR3 length: 15
CDR3 DNA: TGTGCCAGCAGCTTAACTCCGGGCGGGGGAACTGAAGCTTTCTTT
CDR3 protein: CASSLTPGGGTEAFF

V gene: TRBV2
D gene: TRBD2
J gene: TRBJ2-7
clone size: NA
CDR3 length: 15
CDR3 DNA: TGTGCCAGCAGGGACGGACTAGCGGGACACTACGAGCAGTACTTC
CDR3 protein: CASRDGLAGHYEQYF

V gene: TRBV19
D gene: TRBD1
J gene: TRBJ1-1
clone size: once
CDR3 length: 15
CDR3 DNA: TGTGCCAGTAGTCCCAGGGACAGGGAGGTCACTGAAGCTTTCTTT
CDR3 protein: CASSPRDREVTEAFF

V gene: TRBV4-1
D gene: TRBD1
J gene: TRBJ1-6
clone size: NA
CDR3 length: 15
CDR3 DNA: TGCGCCAGCAACCCGACAGGGTCTAGTAATTCACCCCTCCACTTT
CDR3 protein: CASNPTGSSNSPLHF

V gene: TRBV28
D gene: NA
J gene: TRBJ1-3
clone size: NA
CDR3 length: 12
CDR3 DNA: TGTGCCAGCAGTTTCATTCCGAACACCATATATTTT
CDR3 protein: CASSFIPNTIYF

V gene: TRBV18
D gene: NA
J gene: TRBJ2-7
clone size: NA
CDR3 length: 14
CDR3 DNA: TGTGCCAGCTCACCCCTGGCAGGTGAGAACGAGCAGTACTTC
CDR3 protein: CASSPLAGENEQYF

V gene: TRBV6-6
D gene: NA
J gene: TRBJ1-1
clone size: NA
CDR3 length: 14
CDR3 DNA: TGTGCCAGCAGTGAGCAGGTGGAGTACACTGAAGCTTTCTTT
CDR3 protein: CASSEQVEYTEAFF

V gene: TRBV7-8
D gene: NA
J gene: TRBJ1-1
clone size: once
CDR3 length: 14
CDR3 DNA: TGTGCCAGCAGCATCGCCGACTTGAACACTGAAGCTTTCTTT
CDR3 protein: CASSIADLNTEAFF